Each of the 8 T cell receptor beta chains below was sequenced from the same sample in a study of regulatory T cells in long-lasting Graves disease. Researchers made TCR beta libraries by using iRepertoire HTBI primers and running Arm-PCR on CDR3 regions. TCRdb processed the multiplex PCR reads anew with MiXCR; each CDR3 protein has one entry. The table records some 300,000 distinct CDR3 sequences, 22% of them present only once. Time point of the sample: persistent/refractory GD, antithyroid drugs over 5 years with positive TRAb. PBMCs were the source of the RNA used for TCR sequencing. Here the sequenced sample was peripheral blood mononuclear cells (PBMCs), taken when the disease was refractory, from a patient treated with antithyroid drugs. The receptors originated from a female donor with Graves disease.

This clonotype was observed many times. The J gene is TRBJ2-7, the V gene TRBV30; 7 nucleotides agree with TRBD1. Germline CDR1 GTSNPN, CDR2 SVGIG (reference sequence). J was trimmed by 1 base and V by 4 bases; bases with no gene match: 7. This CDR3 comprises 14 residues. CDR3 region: CAWKKQGSSYEQYF. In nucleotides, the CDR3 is TGTGCCTGGAAAAAACAGGGGAGTTCCTACGAGCAGTACTTC.

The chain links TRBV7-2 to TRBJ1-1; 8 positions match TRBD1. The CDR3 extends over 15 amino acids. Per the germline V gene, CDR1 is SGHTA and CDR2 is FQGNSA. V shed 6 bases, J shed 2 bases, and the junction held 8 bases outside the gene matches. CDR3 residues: CASRPAGGGNTEAFF. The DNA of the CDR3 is TGTGCCAGCAGGCCTGCAGGGGGCGGCAACACTGAAGCTTTCTTT.

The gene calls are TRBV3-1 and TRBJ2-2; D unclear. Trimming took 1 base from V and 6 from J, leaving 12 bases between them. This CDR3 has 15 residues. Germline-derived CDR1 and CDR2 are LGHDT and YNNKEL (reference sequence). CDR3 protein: CASSQVQSVAGELFF. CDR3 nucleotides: TGTGCCAGCAGCCAAGTCCAGTCGGTGGCCGGGGAGCTGTTTTTT.

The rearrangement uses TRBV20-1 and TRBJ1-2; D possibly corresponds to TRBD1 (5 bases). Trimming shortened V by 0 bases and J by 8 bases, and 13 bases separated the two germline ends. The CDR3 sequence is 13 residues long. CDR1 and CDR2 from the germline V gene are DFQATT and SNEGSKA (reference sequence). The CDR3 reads CSARDRDLGGYTF. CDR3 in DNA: TGCAGTGCTAGAGACAGGGATCTTGGAGGCTACACCTTC.

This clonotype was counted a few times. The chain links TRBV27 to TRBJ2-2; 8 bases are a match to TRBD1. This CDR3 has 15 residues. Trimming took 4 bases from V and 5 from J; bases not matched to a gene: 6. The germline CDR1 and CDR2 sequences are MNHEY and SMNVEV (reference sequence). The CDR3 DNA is TGTGCCAGCAGTTACAGGACAGGGATGACCGGGGAGCTGTTTTTT. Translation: CASSYRTGMTGELFF.

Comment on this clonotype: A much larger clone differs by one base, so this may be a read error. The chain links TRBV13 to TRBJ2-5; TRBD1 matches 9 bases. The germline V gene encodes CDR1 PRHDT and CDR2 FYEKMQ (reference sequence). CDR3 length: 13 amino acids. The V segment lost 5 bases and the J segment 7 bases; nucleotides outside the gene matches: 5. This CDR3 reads CASSQQGAGTQYF. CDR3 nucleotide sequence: TGTGCCAGCAGCCAACAGGGGGCAGGGACCCAGTACTTC.

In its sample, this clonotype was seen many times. The CDR3 DNA follows: TGTGCCAGCAGCGCCCCAGGGGCTCCACCAGAGACCCAGTACTTC. It encodes CASSAPGAPPETQYF. This chain connects TRBV11-2 to TRBJ2-5, with TRBD1 as a possible D gene (6 bases). Trimming pared 5 bases from V and 4 bases from J, leaving 17 bases between. The CDR3 is 15 amino acids. In germline, CDR1 is SGHAT, CDR2 FQNNGV.

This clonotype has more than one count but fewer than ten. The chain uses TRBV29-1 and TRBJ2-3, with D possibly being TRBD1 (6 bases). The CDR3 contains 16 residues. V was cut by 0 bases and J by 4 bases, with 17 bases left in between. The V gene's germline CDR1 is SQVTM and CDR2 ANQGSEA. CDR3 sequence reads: CSVEDGARGPADTQYF. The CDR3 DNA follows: TGCAGCGTTGAAGACGGGGCCAGGGGTCCGGCAGATACGCAGTATTTT.